The T cell receptor beta chain described here comes from a study of Ad26.COV2.S vaccination and SARS-CoV-2 variants. Broader study findings: Measurements of TCR breadth and depth may have given underestimates of the total T cell responses.

Described treatment: around 19 received Ad26.COV2.S at low or high dose, single or two shots; about 5 received placebo; per-sample allocation not given. All samples were drawn on day 63, counting from the first vaccine or placebo injection. At a Boston site, the person donating was an adult of 18-55 years. Only in-frame clones appear in the TCRdb table, and some are missing; sequencing was by immunoSEQ multiplex PCR. The sample carries around 450,000 clones, 70% to 90% recorded once. A note on this clone: Its specificity is unknown.

Germline V CDR1 and CDR2: SNHLY, FYNNEI. The J segment lost 4 bases and the V segment lost 5 bases, leaving 3 bases of the junction unmatched. The CDR3 has 14 residues. The chain employs TRBV2 and TRBJ2-3; 10 positions match TRBD1. Material: peripheral blood, obtained in a trial of Ad26.COV2.S vaccine versus placebo. The receptor was derived from a person between 18 and 65 years old who received the Ad26.COV2.S COVID-19 vaccine or a placebo. CDR3 region: CASSRDRGADTQYF. CDR3 DNA sequence: TGTGCCAGCAGTAGGGACAGGGGAGCAGATACGCAGTATTTT.